Below, 22 T cell receptor beta chains from the same sample are listed, as sequenced in a study of shared clonotypes between healthy human individuals. This table comes from immunoSEQ multiplex PCR, and its TCRdb copy is limited to in-frame clones, with some not included. Of roughly 500,000 clones listed, approximately 80% are singletons. Sequencing input: PBMCs. Every receptor here comes from a woman between 40 and 55 years old in good health. Some clones in this sample may be carry-over from other donors' samples.

V gene TRBV7-9 combines with J gene TRBJ1-1; D uncertain. Germline V gives CDR1 SEHNR, CDR2 FQNEAQ (reference sequence). The CDR3 covers 16 residues. V shed 5 bases and J shed 0 bases, with 16 bases lying between them. The CDR3 protein is CASSPDGSLMNTEAFF. Written as DNA, the CDR3 is TGTGCCAGCAGCCCGGACGGATCCCTTATGAACACTGAAGCTTTCTTT. Using reference TRBV7-9 and TRBJ1-1 for the parts outside the CDR3, the full variable domain is DTGVSQNPRHKITKRGQNVTFRCDPISEHNRLYWYRQTLGQGPEFLTYFQNEAQLEKSRLLSDRFSAERPKGSFSTLEIQRTEQGDSAMYLCASSPDGSLMNTEAFFGQGTRLTVV.

The gene calls are TRBV18 and TRBJ2-1; tentative D call: TRBD1 (5 bases). The CDR3 is made up of 14 amino acids. Trimming cost V 3 bases and J 5 bases, with 11 bases left between them. Germline CDR1 and CDR2: KGHSH and LQKENI. The CDR3: CASSPPPGNNEQFF. CDR3 nucleotide sequence: TGTGCCAGCTCACCCCCTCCAGGGAACAATGAGCAGTTCTTC.

The V and J genes are TRBV15 and TRBJ2-7; 11 bases are shared with TRBD1. Germline loops: CDR1 LNHNV, CDR2 YYDKDF (reference sequence). The CDR3 consists of 17 residues. V lost 0 bases and J lost 4; bases outside the gene matches: 8. The CDR3 loop is CATSREGQGALGYEQYF. The CDR3 DNA sequence: TGTGCCACCAGCAGAGAAGGACAGGGGGCGCTGGGATACGAGCAGTACTTC.

J is TRBJ2-7 and V is TRBV11-2, with 7 bases identical to TRBD1. V trimming: 4 bases; J trimming: 3 bases; junction bases outside the gene matches: 9. Germline values: CDR1 SGHAT, CDR2 FQNNGV. CDR3 length: 15 residues. DNA for the CDR3: TGTGCCAGCAGCTCGACAGGGAAAAGGATCTACGAGCAGTACTTC. Its protein is CASSSTGKRIYEQYF.

The chain employs TRBV6-1 and TRBJ2-7, with 7 bases lining up with TRBD2. Germline lookup yields CDR1 MNHNS and CDR2 SASEGT. Losses at the gene ends were 6 bases for V and 2 bases for J; bases not matched to a gene: 7. The CDR3 consists of 14 residues. The CDR3 region is CASRVTSVPYEQYF. The CDR3 nucleotides read TGTGCCAGCAGAGTTACTAGCGTGCCCTACGAGCAGTACTTC.

This chain uses TRBV5-1 with TRBJ1-2; 7 bases align to TRBD1. Germline loops: CDR1 SGHRS, CDR2 YFSETQ. This CDR3 region has 15 residues. V shed 0 bases and J 2 bases; nucleotides not matched to a gene: 4. The CDR3 sequence: CASSLGSGQNYGYTF. The CDR3 coding sequence is TGCGCCAGCAGCTTGGGCTCGGGACAGAACTATGGCTACACCTTC. The variable domain in full, with the rest retrieved from reference TRBV5-1 and TRBJ1-2, is KAGVTQTPRYLIKTRGQQVTLSCSPISGHRSVSWYQQTPGQGLQFLFEYFSETQRNKGNFPGRFSGRQFSNSRSEMNVSTLELGDSALYLCASSLGSGQNYGYTFGSGTRLTVV.

This clone has only one observation. This chain connects TRBV7-2 to TRBJ2-6; D possibly corresponds to TRBD2 (6 bases). The CDR3 is 18 amino acids. Trimming stripped 5 bases from V and 2 bases from J, with 19 bases between. The germline V gene encodes CDR1 SGHTA and CDR2 FQGNSA. This CDR3 reads CASSPLAQGVPGANVLTF. DNA for the CDR3: TGTGCCAGCAGCCCACTAGCCCAGGGAGTGCCTGGGGCCAACGTCCTGACTTTC. Together with reference TRBV7-2 and TRBJ2-6, the CDR3 gives the full variable domain: GAGVSQSPSNKVTEKGKDVELRCDPISGHTALYWYRQSLGQGLEFLIYFQGNSAPDKSGLPSDRFSAERTGGSVSTLTIQRTQQEDSAVYLCASSPLAQGVPGANVLTFGAGSRLTVL.

This chain connects TRBV6-1 to TRBJ2-7, with 8 bases lining up with TRBD1. The CDR3 totals 14 residues. V gave up 9 bases and J gave up 4 bases; unmatched junction bases: 11. Germline V CDR1 and CDR2: MNHNS, SASEGT. CDR3 protein: CASKTGVLLYEQYF. The CDR3 coding sequence is TGTGCCAGTAAGACAGGGGTTCTACTTTACGAGCAGTACTTC.

The chain couples TRBV9 to TRBJ2-5; 10 nucleotides match TRBD1. The CDR3 consists of 18 residues. Germline trimming cut 5 bases from V and 5 bases from J; bases unmatched to any gene: 18. From germline, CDR1 is SGDLS and CDR2 YYNGEE. CDR3 loop: CASSIRDRGTSDRETQYF. CDR3 nucleotides: TGTGCCAGCAGTATACGGGACAGGGGAACATCCGATCGGGAGACCCAGTACTTC.

This clone was counted at least ten times. CDR3 sequence: CASSSGTPSYEQYF. CDR3 coding DNA: TGTGCCAGCAGCTCTGGGACACCTTCCTACGAGCAGTACTTC. V gene TRBV13 combines with J gene TRBJ2-7; D possibly corresponds to TRBD1 (6 bases). The CDR3 is made up of 14 amino acids. V lost 4 bases, J lost 1 base, and 11 bases lay in between. Germline CDR1 is PRHDT and CDR2 is FYEKMQ (reference sequence).

The chain recombines TRBV11-2 with TRBJ2-6; D unresolved. The CDR3 length is 15 residues. Germline-derived CDR1 and CDR2 are SGHAT and FQNNGV. Trimming left V 2 bases short and J 0 bases short, with 5 bases between. The DNA for the CDR3 is TGTGCCAGCAGCTTATCCGTCTCTGGGGCCAACGTCCTGACTTTC. Translation: CASSLSVSGANVLTF. The full variable domain, with the rest looked up from reference TRBV11-2 and TRBJ2-6, is EAGVAQSPRYKIIEKRQSVAFWCNPISGHATLYWYQQILGQGPKLLIQFQNNGVVDDSQLPKDRFSAERLKGVDSTLKIQPAKLEDSAVYLCASSLSVSGANVLTFGAGSRLTVL.

This CDR3 is CASSPQRDYEQYF. The CDR3 DNA sequence: TGTGCCAGCAGCCCACAGCGGGACTACGAGCAGTACTTC. This chain joins TRBV4-2 and TRBJ2-7; TRBD2 matches at 7 bases. This CDR3 region has 13 residues. Germline-derived CDR1 and CDR2 are LGHNA and YNFKEQ. V was clipped by 4 bases and J by 3 bases; unmatched bases: 3.

This clone was seen only a few times. The chain has TRBV27 and TRBJ1-5, with no clear D. Per the germline V gene, CDR1 is MNHEY and CDR2 is SMNVEV (reference sequence). V dropped 5 bases and J dropped 9 bases, with 14 bases sitting between them. The CDR3 extends over 13 amino acids. CDR3 sequence (DNA): TGTGCCAGCAGTCAGGCACCGGAGATGCCCCAGCATTTT. This sequence encodes CASSQAPEMPQHF.

In its sample, this clone was seen a few times. The chain has TRBV7-2 and TRBJ1-2; D not certain. In germline, CDR1 is SGHTA, CDR2 FQGNSA. Trimming removed 3 bases at V and 4 bases at J, with 21 bases between. The CDR3 is made up of 17 amino acids. The CDR3 protein is CASSLGSGLGRGYGYTF. CDR3 DNA sequence: TGTGCCAGCAGCTTGGGCTCGGGGTTGGGTCGCGGCTATGGCTACACCTTC.

The chain has TRBV30 and TRBJ1-6; D not certain. The germline V gene has CDR1 GTSNPN and CDR2 SVGIG (reference sequence). V lost 2 bases to trimming and J lost 14 bases, with 16 bases between them. CDR3 length: 13 amino acids. The CDR3 bases are TGTGCCTGGAGTTCCGGGCGGGCAACGGCCCTCCACTTT. Residues: CAWSSGRATALHF.

The chain is built from TRBV25-1 and TRBJ2-7; the D is unclear. The V gene's germline CDR1 is MGHDK and CDR2 SYGVNS. This CDR3 region has 11 residues. Trimming cost V 6 bases and J 4 bases, with 7 bases left between them. CDR3 nucleotide sequence: TGTGCCAGCAGATCCTTATACGAGCAGTACTTC. It specifies CASRSLYEQYF.

The J gene is TRBJ2-7, the V gene TRBV18; 11 bases align to TRBD2. The CDR3 has 16 residues. Germline loops: CDR1 KGHSH, CDR2 LQKENI. V was pared by 1 base and J by 7 bases, with 9 bases of the junction left unmatched. CDR3 DNA sequence: TGTGCCAGCTCACCACAACTAGCGGGAGACTTTGGGGAGCAGTACTTC. Protein sequence: CASSPQLAGDFGEQYF.

The chain carries TRBV7-9 and TRBJ1-1, with 8 bases identical to TRBD1. The germline gives CDR1 SEHNR, CDR2 FQNEAQ (reference sequence). The CDR3 runs to 17 residues. Trimming took 7 bases from V and 6 from J; bases not matched to a gene: 19. Here the CDR3 reads CASNSPRDRQSGAEAFF. The CDR3 DNA sequence: TGTGCCAGCAACTCCCCCCGGGACAGGCAGTCAGGGGCTGAAGCTTTCTTT.

Regarding this clone: A single base separates this from a much larger clone, so it may be a read error. Other DNA sequences of this sample code for an identical CDR3. V usage is TRBV9 and J usage is TRBJ2-3; tentative D call: TRBD1 (6 bases). The CDR3 contains 14 residues. CDR1 is SGDLS and CDR2 is YYNGEE in the germline V gene. The ends were cut back, 2 bases at V and 0 bases at J, with 7 bases in the middle. The CDR3 nucleotides are TGTGCCAGCAGCGTTGGGGGCAGCACAGATACGCAGTATTTT. Amino acids: CASSVGGSTDTQYF.

The V gene is TRBV9, the J gene TRBJ2-5; D may correspond to TRBD1 or TRBD2 (6 bases each). With 2 bases removed from V and 3 bases from J, the gap between germline ends came to 8 bases. In germline, CDR1 is SGDLS, CDR2 YYNGEE. The CDR3 spans 13 residues. In DNA, the CDR3 is TGTGCCAGCAGCGTTAGGGGGGAAGAGACCCAGTACTTC. Protein sequence: CASSVRGEETQYF.

This clone was recorded a few times. This sequence joins TRBV5-3 and TRBJ1-5; D is unresolved. TRBV5-3 carries the ORF label, with uncertain function. The V and J ends lost 2 bases and 6 bases respectively, with 12 bases between them. The CDR3 has 14 residues. In DNA form, the CDR3 reads TGTGCCAGAAGCTTTACGGGGAGTGTTCAGCCCCAGCATTTT. Residues: CARSFTGSVQPQHF.

The J gene is TRBJ2-7, the V gene TRBV7-3; D is possibly TRBD1 (5 bases). The CDR3 is 13 residues long. V lost 4 bases, J lost 2 bases, and 9 bases lay in between. CDR1 is SGHTA, CDR2 FQGTGA, per germline. CDR3 loop: CASSWTNPYEQYF. CDR3 nucleotide sequence: TGTGCCAGCAGCTGGACAAACCCCTACGAGCAGTACTTC.